This T cell receptor (beta chain) was retrieved from a study of blood T cell repertoires in COVID-19. Across the whole study: From the United States, Italy and Spain came samples of acute and convalescent COVID-19.

Authors' processing steps: By means of reference gene primer amplification, nucleated cell counts were estimated. The assay was immunoSEQ multiplex PCR, and TCRdb's table has in-frame clones only and misses some. From that table come the V and J calls and clone size; the DNA was used to work out D and trimming. The data hold roughly 240,000 clones, with about nine tenths observed a single time. J lost 11 bases, V lost 4 bases, and 18 bases had no gene match. Germline V gives CDR1 KGHSH, CDR2 LQKENI. The CDR3 length is 17 residues. The sample was peripheral blood. This clonotype was sampled from an older woman who had recovered from COVID-19. V and J are TRBV18 and TRBJ1-5, with 9 bases identical to TRBD1. DNA of the CDR3: TGTGCCAGCTCACGTCGCACCTCGGGACAGGGTGTGGGGGCCCAGCATTTT. It is translated as CASSRRTSGQGVGAQHF.